One T cell receptor (beta chain) is described in this entry. Template-switching 5'RACE yielded the TCR cDNA; a universal primer site and UMIs were added in the process. In TCRdb, the 5' RACE reads were re-called with MiXCR into one record per CDR3 protein. The sample shows hundreds of thousands of distinct CDR3 sequences, more than 9% of them seen only once. The entry originates in a study of T cells after yellow fever vaccination. In germline, CDR1 is KGHDR, CDR2 SFDVKD. The V and J ends lost 4 bases and 4 bases respectively, with 15 bases between them. The CDR3 spans 15 residues. Sample: PBMCs, taken on the day of the first yellow fever vaccination. V gene TRBV24-1 combines with J gene TRBJ1-2, with D perhaps matching TRBD1 (6 bases). The source of this sequence is a man younger than 35 who received the YFV17D yellow fever vaccine. The CDR3 sequence is CATSDGTRDRYGYTF. The CDR3 region has the DNA TGTGCCACCAGTGACGGGACACGGGACCGCTATGGCTACACCTTC.